Below, 23 T cell receptor beta chains from the same sample are listed, as sequenced in a study of blood T cell repertoires in COVID-19. Produced via immunoSEQ multiplex PCR; TCRdb's table is partial and in-frame only. The table has approximately 200,000 clones, roughly nine tenths seen once; the top ten hold over 2%. Material: peripheral blood. Every receptor here comes from a woman aged 50 to 60 with acute or convalescent COVID-19.

The rearrangement uses TRBV30 and TRBJ2-7; 7 bases agree with TRBD2. V was clipped by 0 bases and J by 3 bases; unmatched bases: 5. This CDR3 is 14 amino acids long. Germline CDR1 is GTSNPN and CDR2 is SVGIG (reference sequence). The CDR3 sequence: CAWSVFRGVYEQYF. The CDR3, as DNA: TGTGCCTGGAGTGTCTTCCGGGGGGTCTACGAGCAGTACTTC. The whole variable domain, filled in from reference TRBV30 and TRBJ2-7, reads SQTIHQWPATLVQPVGSPLSLECTVEGTSNPNLYWYRQAAGRGLQLLFYSVGIGQISSEVPQNLSASRPQDRQFILSSKKLLLSDSGFYLCAWSVFRGVYEQYFGPGTRLTVT.

This clone appeared once. This rearrangement joins TRBV4-2 to TRBJ1-2, with D hard to call. Germline assignment: CDR1 LGHNA and CDR2 YNFKEQ. This CDR3 region has 16 residues. V was trimmed by 0 bases and J by 5 bases, leaving 16 bases between them. The CDR3 here is CASSQEPQSGFYGYTF. The CDR3 DNA reads TGTGCCAGCAGCCAAGAACCCCAAAGCGGATTTTATGGCTACACCTTC.

The CDR3 bases are TGTGCCTGGAATAAGGGACAGGGTAACACCGGGGAGCTGTTTTTT. As protein: CAWNKGQGNTGELFF. This chain joins TRBV30 and TRBJ2-2, with 9 positions matching TRBD1. After removal of 4 bases from V and 2 bases from J, the junction contained 5 bases not matched to a gene. The CDR3 has 15 amino acids. CDR1 GTSNPN and CDR2 SVGIG come from the germline V gene (reference sequence).

This chain connects TRBV3-1 (or the pseudogene TRBV3-2) to TRBJ2-7; tentatively, D is TRBD2 (5 bases). CDR1 is LGHDT and CDR2 is YNNKEL in the germline V gene (reference sequence). V dropped 1 base and J dropped 3 bases, with 19 bases sitting between them. CDR3 length: 17 residues. The CDR3 sequence is CASSQGPGGPGFYEQYF. The CDR3 coding sequence is TGTGCCAGCAGCCAAGGGCCAGGCGGGCCGGGTTTCTACGAGCAGTACTTC.

The genes are TRBV7-9 and TRBJ2-7; 7 bases are shared with TRBD2. Germline trimming cut 11 bases from V and 6 bases from J; bases unmatched to any gene: 13. This CDR3 region has 13 residues. Germline loops: CDR1 SEHNR, CDR2 FQNEAQ (reference sequence). The CDR3 loop reads CAGAWTRDTEQYF. The CDR3 bases are TGTGCCGGTGCATGGACTAGAGATACCGAGCAGTACTTC.

This clone was detected only once. The V gene is TRBV5-1, the J gene TRBJ2-7; 11 bases line up with TRBD2. J gave up 0 bases and V 1 base, and 0 bases lay outside the gene matches. This CDR3 region has 15 residues. The germline V gene encodes CDR1 SGHRS and CDR2 YFSETQ. The CDR3 coding sequence is TGCGCCAGCAGCTTGACTAGCGGGAGCTCCTACGAGCAGTACTTC. This codes for CASSLTSGSSYEQYF.

The chain uses TRBV5-4 and TRBJ2-1, with 9 bases lining up with TRBD2. This CDR3 region has 13 residues. CDR1 is SGHNT and CDR2 is YYREEE in the germline V gene (reference sequence). The V and J ends lost 7 bases and 6 bases, in that order; junction bases with no gene match: 5. The DNA of the CDR3 is TGTGCCAGCGCACTAGCGGGTGGCAATGAGCAGTTCTTC. Encoded protein: CASALAGGNEQFF.

The chain joins TRBV27 to TRBJ2-7, with 11 positions matching TRBD1. The CDR3 spans 16 residues. J was trimmed by 2 bases and V by 2 bases; bases with no gene match: 5. CDR1 is MNHEY, CDR2 SMNVEV, per germline (reference sequence). The DNA of the CDR3 is TGTGCCAGCAGTTTAATCGGGACAGGGGGGGCCTACGAGCAGTACTTC. Amino acids: CASSLIGTGGAYEQYF.

J is TRBJ2-3 and V is TRBV2, with D possibly TRBD1 on 5 matching bases. V gave up 3 bases and J gave up 0 bases, with 7 bases separating them. From germline, CDR1 is SNHLY and CDR2 FYNNEI. This CDR3 region has 14 residues. In DNA, the CDR3 is TGTGCCAGCAGTGACCGGACAAGCACAGATACGCAGTATTTT. Translated: CASSDRTSTDTQYF.

In this sample, this clone turned up a few times. This chain links TRBV7-9 with TRBJ2-1; the D gene is possibly TRBD1 (6 bases). Trimming cost V 1 base and J 3 bases, with 13 bases left between them. The CDR3 loop spans 16 amino acids. The germline V gene encodes CDR1 SEHNR and CDR2 FQNEAQ (reference sequence). CDR3 bases: TGTGCCAGCAGCTTAGTCGCACGGACAGACTACAATGAGCAGTTCTTC. Protein product: CASSLVARTDYNEQFF. Full variable domain (rest looked up from reference TRBV7-9 and TRBJ2-1): DTGVSQNPRHKITKRGQNVTFRCDPISEHNRLYWYRQTLGQGPEFLTYFQNEAQLEKSRLLSDRFSAERPKGSFSTLEIQRTEQGDSAMYLCASSLVARTDYNEQFFGPGTRLTVL.

The chain has TRBV7-7 and TRBJ2-5; maybe TRBD2 (6 bases). The V gene's germline CDR1 is SSHAT and CDR2 FNYEAQ (reference sequence). This CDR3 region has 14 residues. Trimming pared 5 bases from V and 1 base from J, leaving 11 bases between. The CDR3 DNA follows: TGTGCCAGCAGCCCTCGGGAGACCCAAGAGACCCAGTACTTC. This sequence encodes CASSPRETQETQYF.

The V and J genes are TRBV7-8 and TRBJ2-1, with 9 bases that match TRBD1. V lost 0 bases and J lost 3; bases outside the gene matches: 0. The length of the CDR3 is 15 residues. The germline V gene encodes CDR1 SGHVS and CDR2 FQNEAQ. The CDR3 bases are TGTGCCAGCAGCTTAGCGGGACAGGGCTACAATGAGCAGTTCTTC. It translates to CASSLAGQGYNEQFF.

This chain links TRBV29-1 with TRBJ2-5, with TRBD2 matching over 10 bases. Germline V CDR1 and CDR2: SQVTM, ANQGSEA. V lost 4 bases and J lost 1; bases outside the gene matches: 9. This CDR3 comprises 16 residues. The CDR3: CSVVPSGGGSQETQYF. The CDR3 bases are TGCAGCGTTGTCCCTAGCGGGGGAGGATCCCAAGAGACCCAGTACTTC.

This clone was detected a few times. The V and J genes are TRBV19 and TRBJ1-2; 7 nucleotides agree with TRBD1. The CDR3 has 14 residues. Trimming at V came to 6 bases and at J to 4 bases, leaving 8 bases not matched to a gene. Germline assignment: CDR1 LNHDA and CDR2 SQIVND (reference sequence). The CDR3 loop is CASSPRDSSYGYTF. The DNA for the CDR3 is TGTGCCAGTAGCCCTAGGGACAGTTCCTATGGCTACACCTTC.

The chain recombines TRBV10-3 with TRBJ2-2, with D possibly TRBD2 on 5 matching bases. This CDR3 comprises 15 residues. Trimming removed 3 bases from V and 4 bases from J, with 12 bases in between. CDR1 is ENHRY and CDR2 is SYGVKD in the germline V gene. The CDR3 coding sequence is TGTGCCATCAGTGATGGGAGAACTGGCACCGGGGAGCTGTTTTTT. Protein: CAISDGRTGTGELFF.

V and J are TRBV6-2 or TRBV6-3 and TRBJ2-2; TRBD2 matches 8 bases. The V gene's germline CDR1 is MNHEY and CDR2 SVGEGT. The CDR3 is 17 residues long. Trimming at V came to 2 bases and at J to 2 bases, leaving 7 bases not matched to a gene. The CDR3 spells CASSYSRRGANTGELFF. The CDR3 DNA reads TGTGCCAGCAGTTACAGTCGGCGGGGGGCCAACACCGGGGAGCTGTTTTTT.

V is TRBV5-1 and J is TRBJ1-3, with TRBD1 matching over 10 bases. The V segment lost 4 bases and the J segment 2 bases; nucleotides outside the gene matches: 3. The CDR3 has 15 residues. Germline V gene data show CDR1 as SGHRS and CDR2 as YFSETQ. The CDR3 sequence: CASSGDRGPGNTIYF. CDR3 coding DNA: TGCGCCAGCAGCGGGGACAGGGGTCCTGGAAACACCATATATTTT.

The chain has TRBV5-1 and TRBJ2-7; TRBD1 agrees at 11 bases. This CDR3 contains 14 residues. J was trimmed by 5 bases and V by 4 bases; bases with no gene match: 5. Germline lookup yields CDR1 SGHRS and CDR2 YFSETQ. CDR3 in amino acids: CASSRPGQGDEQYF. Written as DNA, the CDR3 is TGCGCCAGCAGCCGGCCGGGACAGGGGGACGAGCAGTACTTC.

The chain employs TRBV5-1 and TRBJ1-1, with D maybe TRBD1 (6 bases). In germline, CDR1 is SGHRS, CDR2 YFSETQ. Trimming left V 4 bases short and J 4 bases short, with 8 bases between. This CDR3 has 12 residues. The CDR3 sequence: CASSRGGTEAFF. The DNA for the CDR3 is TGCGCCAGCAGCCGAGGGGGCACTGAAGCTTTCTTT.

This chain uses TRBV29-1 with TRBJ1-1, with unresolved D. The CDR3 has 13 amino acids. V gave up 4 bases and J gave up 3 bases, with 12 bases separating them. Germline CDR1 SQVTM, CDR2 ANQGSEA. Here the CDR3 reads CSVAREGDTEAFF. In DNA form, the CDR3 reads TGCAGCGTTGCAAGGGAGGGAGACACTGAAGCTTTCTTT.

The rearrangement uses TRBV5-5 and TRBJ2-7, with 8 bases lining up with TRBD1. V trimming: 4 bases; J trimming: 0 bases; junction bases outside the gene matches: 6. There are 15 residues in the CDR3. CDR1 and CDR2 from the germline V gene are SGHKS and YYEKEE (reference sequence). This CDR3 is CASSRTGTGSYEQYF. CDR3 sequence (DNA): TGTGCCAGCAGCAGGACCGGGACAGGCTCCTACGAGCAGTACTTC.

V gene TRBV2 combines with J gene TRBJ1-2; D is perhaps TRBD1 (5 bases). V was clipped by 5 bases and J by 3 bases, with 10 bases between them. Germline-derived CDR1 and CDR2 are SNHLY and FYNNEI. This CDR3 is 13 amino acids long. As DNA, the CDR3 is TGTGCCAGCAGTCTCAGGGCGGACTATGGCTACACCTTC. It yields the protein CASSLRADYGYTF.

The chain uses TRBV19 and TRBJ2-5; 7 bases match TRBD1. Germline lookup yields CDR1 LNHDA and CDR2 SQIVND (reference sequence). The CDR3 has 16 amino acids. V was clipped by 3 bases and J by 1 base; unmatched bases: 8. CDR3 sequence (DNA): TGTGCCAGTAGTATCTTATCCGGGACAGTCCAAGAGACCCAGTACTTC. It specifies CASSILSGTVQETQYF.